This TCR beta chain was captured by sequencing in a study of sequential checkpoint blockade in melanoma. Study-wide background: Randomization was 1:1 between first-line nivolumab→ipilimumab and ipilimumab→nivolumab. Both treatment sequences were followed by maintenance nivolumab.

The treatment is: randomized to nivolumab then ipilimumab (arm A) or the reverse (arm B). No patient had prior DNA-damaging chemotherapy. Live CD3+CD8+ CD19− CD56− cells were sorted from PBMCs. This clone came up a few times. Profiling relied on immunoSEQ multiplex PCR, and the TCRdb table lists in-frame clones only, not all of them. Here the sample spans tens of thousands of clones, roughly 86% being singletons. The CDR3 contains 18 residues. The TCR was taken from a human donor with melanoma. This chain connects TRBV21-1 to TRBJ2-3; the table's D call TRBD2 went unverified against the DNA. TRBV21-1 is annotated as a pseudogene. This specimen was CD8+ T cells sorted from blood (inferred from file names), taken from a patient given nivolumab and ipilimumab in sequence. This CDR3 reads CASSKATRGGPPTDTQYF. As DNA, the CDR3 is TGTGCCAGCAGCAAAGCTACGCGGGGGGGCCCTCCCACAGATACGCAGTATTTT.